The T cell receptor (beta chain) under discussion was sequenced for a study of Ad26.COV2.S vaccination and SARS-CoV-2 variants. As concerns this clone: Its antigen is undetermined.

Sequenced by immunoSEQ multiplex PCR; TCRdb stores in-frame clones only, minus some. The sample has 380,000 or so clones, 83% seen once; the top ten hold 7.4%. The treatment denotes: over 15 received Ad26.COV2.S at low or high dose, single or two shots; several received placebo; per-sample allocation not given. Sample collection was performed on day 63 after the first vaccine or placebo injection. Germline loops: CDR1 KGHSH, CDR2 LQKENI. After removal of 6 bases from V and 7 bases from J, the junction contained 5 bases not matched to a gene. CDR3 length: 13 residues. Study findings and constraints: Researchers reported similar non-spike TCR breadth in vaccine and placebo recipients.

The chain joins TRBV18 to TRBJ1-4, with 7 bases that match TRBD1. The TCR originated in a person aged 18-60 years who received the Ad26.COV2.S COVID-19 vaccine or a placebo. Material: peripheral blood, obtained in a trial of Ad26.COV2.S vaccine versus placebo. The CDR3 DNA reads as TGTGCCAGCTCGACAGGGATGGGTGAAAAACTGTTTTTT. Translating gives CASSTGMGEKLFF.